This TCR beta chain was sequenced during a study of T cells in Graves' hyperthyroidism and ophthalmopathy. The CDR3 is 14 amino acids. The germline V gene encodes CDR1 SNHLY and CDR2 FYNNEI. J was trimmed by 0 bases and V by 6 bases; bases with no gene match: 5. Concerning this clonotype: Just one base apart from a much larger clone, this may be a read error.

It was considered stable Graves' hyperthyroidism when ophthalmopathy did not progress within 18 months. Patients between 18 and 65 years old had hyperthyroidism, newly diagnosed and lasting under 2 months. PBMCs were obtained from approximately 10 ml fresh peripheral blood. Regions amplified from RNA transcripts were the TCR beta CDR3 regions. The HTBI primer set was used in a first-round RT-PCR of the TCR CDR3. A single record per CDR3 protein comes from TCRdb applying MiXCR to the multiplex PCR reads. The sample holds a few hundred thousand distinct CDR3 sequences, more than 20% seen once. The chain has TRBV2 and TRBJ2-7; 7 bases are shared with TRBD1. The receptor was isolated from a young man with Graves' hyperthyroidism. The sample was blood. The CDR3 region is CASRPGQSSYEQYF. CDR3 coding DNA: TGTGCCAGCAGACCGGGACAGTCCTCCTACGAGCAGTACTTC.